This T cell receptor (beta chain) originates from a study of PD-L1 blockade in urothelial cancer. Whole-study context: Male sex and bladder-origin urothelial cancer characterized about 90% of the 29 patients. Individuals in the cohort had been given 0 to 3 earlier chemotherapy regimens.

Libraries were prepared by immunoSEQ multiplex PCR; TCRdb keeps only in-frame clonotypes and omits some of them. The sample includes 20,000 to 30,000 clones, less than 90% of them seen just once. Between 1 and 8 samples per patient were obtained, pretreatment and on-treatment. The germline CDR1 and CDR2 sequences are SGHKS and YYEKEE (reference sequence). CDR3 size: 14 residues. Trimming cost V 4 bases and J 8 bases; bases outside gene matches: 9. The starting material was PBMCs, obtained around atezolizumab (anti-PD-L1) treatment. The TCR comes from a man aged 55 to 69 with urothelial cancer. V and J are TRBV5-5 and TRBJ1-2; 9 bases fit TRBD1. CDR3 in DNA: TGTGCCAGCAGCCTCCCCGGGACAGGGAACGGCTACACCTTC. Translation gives CASSLPGTGNGYTF.